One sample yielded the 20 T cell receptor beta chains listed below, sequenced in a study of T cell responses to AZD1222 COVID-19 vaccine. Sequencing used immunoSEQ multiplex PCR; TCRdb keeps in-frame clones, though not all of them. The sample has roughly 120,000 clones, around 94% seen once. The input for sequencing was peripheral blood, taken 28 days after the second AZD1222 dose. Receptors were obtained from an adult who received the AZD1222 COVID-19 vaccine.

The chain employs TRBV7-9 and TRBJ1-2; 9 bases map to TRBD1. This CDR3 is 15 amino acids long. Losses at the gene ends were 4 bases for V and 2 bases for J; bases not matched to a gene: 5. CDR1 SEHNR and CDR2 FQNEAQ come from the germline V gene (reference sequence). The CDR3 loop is CASSSRQGGNYGYTF. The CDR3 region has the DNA TGTGCCAGCAGCTCCCGACAGGGGGGCAACTATGGCTACACCTTC.

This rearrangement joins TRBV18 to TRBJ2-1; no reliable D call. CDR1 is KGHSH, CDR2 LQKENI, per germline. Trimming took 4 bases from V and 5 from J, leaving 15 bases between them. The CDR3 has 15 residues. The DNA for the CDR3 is TGTGCCAGCTCACGGACGGCAAATCTAAACAATGAGCAGTTCTTC. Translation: CASSRTANLNNEQFF.

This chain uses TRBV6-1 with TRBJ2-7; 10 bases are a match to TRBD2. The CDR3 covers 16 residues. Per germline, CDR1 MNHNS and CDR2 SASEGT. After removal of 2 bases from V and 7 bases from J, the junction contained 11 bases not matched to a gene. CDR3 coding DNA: TGTGCCAGCAGTGAATGGGGGTCTAGCGGGAGATCGGAGCAGTACTTC. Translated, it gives CASSEWGSSGRSEQYF.

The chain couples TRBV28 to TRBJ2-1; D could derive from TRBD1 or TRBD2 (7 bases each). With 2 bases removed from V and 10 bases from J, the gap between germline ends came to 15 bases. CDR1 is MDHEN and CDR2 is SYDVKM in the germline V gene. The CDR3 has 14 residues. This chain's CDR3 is CASSLTHRGGEQFF. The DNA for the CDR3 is TGTGCCAGCAGTTTAACCCACAGGGGAGGGGAGCAGTTCTTC.

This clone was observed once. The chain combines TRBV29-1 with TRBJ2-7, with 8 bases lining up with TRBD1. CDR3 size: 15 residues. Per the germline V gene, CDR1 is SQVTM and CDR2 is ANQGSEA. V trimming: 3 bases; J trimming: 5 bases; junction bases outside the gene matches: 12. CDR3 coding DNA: TGCAGCGTTGAGGGCTTTTTTACAGGGGGTAACGAGCAGTACTTC. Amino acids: CSVEGFFTGGNEQYF.

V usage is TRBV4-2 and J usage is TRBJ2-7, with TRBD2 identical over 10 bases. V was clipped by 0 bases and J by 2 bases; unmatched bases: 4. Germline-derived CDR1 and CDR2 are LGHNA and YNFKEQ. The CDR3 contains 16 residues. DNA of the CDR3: TGTGCCAGCAGCCAAGAAGCTAGCGGGAGCACCTACGAGCAGTACTTC. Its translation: CASSQEASGSTYEQYF.

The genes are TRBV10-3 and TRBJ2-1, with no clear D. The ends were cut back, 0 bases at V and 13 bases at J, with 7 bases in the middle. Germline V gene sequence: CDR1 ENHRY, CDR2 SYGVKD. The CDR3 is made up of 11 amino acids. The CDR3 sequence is CAISESGLQFF. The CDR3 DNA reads TGTGCCATCAGTGAGTCTGGGCTCCAGTTCTTC.

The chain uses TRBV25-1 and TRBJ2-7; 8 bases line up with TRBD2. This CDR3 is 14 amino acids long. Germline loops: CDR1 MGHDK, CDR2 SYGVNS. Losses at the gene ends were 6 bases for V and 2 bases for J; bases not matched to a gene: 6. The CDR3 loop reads CASRPAGETYEQYF. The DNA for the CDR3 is TGTGCCAGCAGACCAGCGGGAGAAACCTACGAGCAGTACTTC.

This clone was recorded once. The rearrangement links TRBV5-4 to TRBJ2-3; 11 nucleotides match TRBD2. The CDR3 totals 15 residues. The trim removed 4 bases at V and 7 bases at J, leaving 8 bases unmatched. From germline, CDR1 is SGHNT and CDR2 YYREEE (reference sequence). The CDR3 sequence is CASSRGTSGAYTQYF. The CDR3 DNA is TGTGCCAGCAGCCGTGGGACTAGCGGAGCTTATACGCAGTATTTT.

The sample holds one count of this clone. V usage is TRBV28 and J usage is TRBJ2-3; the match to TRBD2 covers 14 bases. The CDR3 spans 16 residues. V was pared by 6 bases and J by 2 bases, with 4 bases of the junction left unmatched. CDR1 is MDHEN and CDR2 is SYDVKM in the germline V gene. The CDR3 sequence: CASRGLAGGLTDTQYF. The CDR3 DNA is TGTGCCAGCAGAGGACTAGCGGGAGGCCTCACAGATACGCAGTATTTT.

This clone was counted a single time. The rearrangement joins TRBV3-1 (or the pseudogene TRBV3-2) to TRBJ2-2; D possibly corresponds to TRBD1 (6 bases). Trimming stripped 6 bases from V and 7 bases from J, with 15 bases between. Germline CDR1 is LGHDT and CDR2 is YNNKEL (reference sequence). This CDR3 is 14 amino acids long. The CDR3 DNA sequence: TGTGCCAGCAGTCAACAGGGAAGGGGCGGGGAGCTGTTTTTT. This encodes CASSQQGRGGELFF.

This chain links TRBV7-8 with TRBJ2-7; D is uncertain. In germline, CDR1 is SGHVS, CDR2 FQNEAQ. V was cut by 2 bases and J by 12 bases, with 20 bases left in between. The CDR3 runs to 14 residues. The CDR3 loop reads CASSLYPTSRQVYF. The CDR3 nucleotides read TGTGCCAGCAGCTTATACCCCACTTCTCGGCAGGTGTACTTC.

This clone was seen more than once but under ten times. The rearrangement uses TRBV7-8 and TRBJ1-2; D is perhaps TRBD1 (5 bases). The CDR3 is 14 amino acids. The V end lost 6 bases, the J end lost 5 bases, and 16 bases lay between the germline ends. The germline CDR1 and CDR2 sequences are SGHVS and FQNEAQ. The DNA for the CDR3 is TGTGCCAGCAGTCCTAGGGACTCCCTTTATGGCTACACCTTC. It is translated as CASSPRDSLYGYTF.

The CDR3 region has the DNA TGTGCCAGCAGCAATGGCTACACCTTC. Protein product: CASSNGYTF. The chain is built from TRBV21-1 and TRBJ1-2. TRBV21-1 is annotated as a pseudogene. The CDR3 covers 9 residues.

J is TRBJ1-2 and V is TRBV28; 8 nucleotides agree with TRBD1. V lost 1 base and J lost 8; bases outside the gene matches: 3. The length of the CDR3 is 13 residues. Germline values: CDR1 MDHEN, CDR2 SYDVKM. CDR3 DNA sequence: TGTGCCAGCAGTTTATCGACAGGGGTCGGCTACACCTTC. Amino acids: CASSLSTGVGYTF.

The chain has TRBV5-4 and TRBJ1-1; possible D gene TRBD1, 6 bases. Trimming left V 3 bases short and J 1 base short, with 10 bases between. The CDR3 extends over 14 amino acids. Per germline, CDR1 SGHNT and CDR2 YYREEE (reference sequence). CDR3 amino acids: CASSSPTGNTEAFF. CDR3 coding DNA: TGTGCCAGCAGCTCCCCGACAGGGAACACTGAAGCTTTCTTT.

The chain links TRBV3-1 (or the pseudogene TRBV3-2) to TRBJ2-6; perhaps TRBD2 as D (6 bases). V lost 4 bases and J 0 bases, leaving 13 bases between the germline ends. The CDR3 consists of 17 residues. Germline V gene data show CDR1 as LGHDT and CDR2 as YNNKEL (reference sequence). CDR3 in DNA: TGTGCCAGCAGCCGGGGACTCCCGGACTCTGGGGCCAACGTCCTGACTTTC. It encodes CASSRGLPDSGANVLTF.

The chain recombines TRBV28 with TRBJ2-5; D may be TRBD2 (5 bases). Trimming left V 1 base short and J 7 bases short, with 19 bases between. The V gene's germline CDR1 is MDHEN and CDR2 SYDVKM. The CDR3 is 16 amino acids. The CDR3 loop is CASSLSRGGGRGTQYF. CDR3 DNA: TGTGCCAGCAGTTTATCACGAGGTGGAGGCCGGGGGACCCAGTACTTC. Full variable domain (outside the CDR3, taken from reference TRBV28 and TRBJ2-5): DVKVTQSSRYLVKRTGEKVFLECVQDMDHENMFWYRQDPGLGLRLIYFSYDVKMKEKGDIPEGYSVSREKKERFSLILESASTNQTSMYLCASSLSRGGGRGTQYFGPGTRLLVL.

DNA for the CDR3: TGTGCCAGCAGCGTCGATGACGAGACTAGAGTCAATGAGCAGTTCTTC. Protein: CASSVDDETRVNEQFF. This chain links TRBV27 with TRBJ2-1; D is possibly TRBD2 (6 bases). CDR3 length: 16 residues. Germline assignment: CDR1 MNHEY and CDR2 SMNVEV (reference sequence). The V end lost 6 bases, the J end lost 6 bases, and 21 bases lay between the germline ends.

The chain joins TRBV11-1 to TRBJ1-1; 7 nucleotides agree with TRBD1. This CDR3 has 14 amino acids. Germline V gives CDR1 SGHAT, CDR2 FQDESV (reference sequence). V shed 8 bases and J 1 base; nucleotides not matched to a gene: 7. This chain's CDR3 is CASAQGGENTEAFF. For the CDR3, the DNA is TGTGCCAGCGCCCAGGGGGGGGAGAACACTGAAGCTTTCTTT.